This T cell receptor (beta chain) was recovered during a study of CD8 T cells in Susac syndrome (dated by TCRdb to about 2019). About the investigation overall: Among the Susac syndrome patients who were sequenced, clinically active disease was present in 5 or 6 and clinical remission was observed in eight. Susac syndrome patients were therapy-naive, on corticosteroids (some also receiving IVIg), or on IVIg alone at blood withdrawal. Whether CD8+ T cell activation and differentiation in Susac syndrome was antigen driven was tested using repertoire sequencing.

RNA was extracted using the RNeasy kit, and about 0.5 to 1 microgram was reverse transcribed with random hexamers. TCR beta CDR3 regions were amplified with the immunoSEQ multiplex PCR assay covering 54 Vbeta and 13 Jbeta segments. PCR amplification bias was corrected using a synthetic template baseline for primer optimization and computational correction. The original methods were these. Reads were annotated to V, D and J genes per IMGT and analyzed with immunoSEQ Analyzer, keeping only productive sequences. Clonality was computed as one minus Shannon entropy normalized by log2 of the number of productive unique sequences. For each patient and control, public and private clones were evaluated among the 100 most prevalent clones. Susac-specific clones were defined as absent from healthy and MS cohorts, some 1,000 published viral clones and other ImmuneACCESS disease sequences. The raw public data were reprocessed by TCRdb itself: fastp quality trimming at Q25, MiXCR clonotype calling, in-frame beta chains only. Each CDR3 protein gets just one entry, which takes the most common genes and DNA from the rows behind it. The V and J calls were not made by the authors but by TCRdb's processing. This sample comprises over 100,000 distinct CDR3 sequences, roughly 95% of them detected only once. The top ten hold about 0.14% of the sample.

Worth noting for this clonotype: The antigen this receptor binds is unknown. The record has no base qualities; no much larger clone is one base away.

Broad study findings and their caveats: The TCR sequencing and HLA analysis was acknowledged to have included a relatively small number of individuals. The CD4+ T cell repertoire of patients with Susac syndrome showed no detectable clonal expansion.

Taken from cysteine to phenylalanine, the CDR3 has 15 residues. Only CDR3 DNA is held: 45 bases, read in frame from base 1. At the junction V is shortened by 7 bases and J by 4 bases; bases outside the gene matches: 10. Peripheral blood CD8+ and CD4+ T cells from healthy donors, Susac syndrome patients and multiple sclerosis patients were profiled using high-throughput TCR beta sequencing. Recently defined diagnostic criteria for definite or probable disease were met by the Susac syndrome patients. Bulk CD8+ and CD4+ T cells were purified by magnetic negative isolation, while CD8+ TEMRA cells were enriched using FACS. Blood was drawn into EDTA tubes, processed within 24 hours, and PBMCs were isolated by density gradient centrifugation. PBMCs intended for TCR sequencing were cryopreserved in liquid nitrogen and were subsequently thawed in a 37 degrees C water bath. The sorted or isolated CD4+, CD8+ and CD8+ TEMRA cells reached a purity of at least 90%.

The source material was CD4+ T cells from PBMCs. The TCR sequence derives from a human donor with Susac syndrome. This chain joins TRBV12-3 or TRBV12-4 to TRBJ1-2, with 9 bases in between that match TRBD1. The DNA sequence reads TGTGCCAGCATCGAAGGGGACAGGGTTGCCTATGGCTACACCTTC. This codes for CASIEGDRVAYGYTF.